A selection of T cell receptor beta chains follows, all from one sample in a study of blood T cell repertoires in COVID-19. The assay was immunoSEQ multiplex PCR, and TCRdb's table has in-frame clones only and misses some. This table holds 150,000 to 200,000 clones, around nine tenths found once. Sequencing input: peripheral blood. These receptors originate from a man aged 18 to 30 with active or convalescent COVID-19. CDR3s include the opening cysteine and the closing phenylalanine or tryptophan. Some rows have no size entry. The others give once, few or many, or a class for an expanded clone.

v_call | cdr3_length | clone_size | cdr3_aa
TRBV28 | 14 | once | CASSPGLAGNEQFF
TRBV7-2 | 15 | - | CASSLGGDRVSPLHF
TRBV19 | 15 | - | CASSILDKGNEKLFF
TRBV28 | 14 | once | CASSGGGRPNEQFF
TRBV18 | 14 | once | CASYQGVGAYEQYF
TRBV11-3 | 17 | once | CASRPGQYGASNQPQHF
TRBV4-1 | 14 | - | CASSQAGGLDIQYF
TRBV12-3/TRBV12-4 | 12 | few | CASSLEQGEAFF
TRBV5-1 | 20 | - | CASSLDPPYVGRGLNYGYTF
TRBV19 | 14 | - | CASSAILAADTQYF
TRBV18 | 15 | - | CASSPNSGSWETQYF
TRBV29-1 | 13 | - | CSVPGQGREKLFF
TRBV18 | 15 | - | CASSPLAGSTDTQYF
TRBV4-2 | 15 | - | CASSQALGLNYEQYF
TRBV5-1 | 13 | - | CASSLQGHQPQHF
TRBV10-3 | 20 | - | CAISGQLDMRLAGLRDTQYF
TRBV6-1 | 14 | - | CASSEFGSGYGYTF
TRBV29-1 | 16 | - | CSVLPSLWTATDTQYF
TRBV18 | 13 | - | CASSYLSLHEQFF
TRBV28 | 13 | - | CASSSATRETQYF
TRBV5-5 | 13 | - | CASTRAWEETQYF
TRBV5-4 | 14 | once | CASSLERGVYEQYF
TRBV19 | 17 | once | CASRMTSGRFSYNEQFF
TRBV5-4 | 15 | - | CASTQQGGSAGELFF
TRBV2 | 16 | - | CASSEGGGGLVVEQFF
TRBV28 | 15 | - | CASSLMDRSASPLHF
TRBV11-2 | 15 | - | CASSSYRGRSYGYTF
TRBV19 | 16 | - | CASSMNSQGGNSPLHF
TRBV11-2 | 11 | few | CASSLTYGYTF
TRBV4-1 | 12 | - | CASRLGGTEAFF
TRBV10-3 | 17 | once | CAISETSGVAYNSPLHF
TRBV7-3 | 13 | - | CASSLWGAGELFF
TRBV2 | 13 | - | CASMGGYNSPLHF
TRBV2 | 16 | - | CASSAGLAGSTDTQYF
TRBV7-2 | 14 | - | CASSLAQPPGELFF